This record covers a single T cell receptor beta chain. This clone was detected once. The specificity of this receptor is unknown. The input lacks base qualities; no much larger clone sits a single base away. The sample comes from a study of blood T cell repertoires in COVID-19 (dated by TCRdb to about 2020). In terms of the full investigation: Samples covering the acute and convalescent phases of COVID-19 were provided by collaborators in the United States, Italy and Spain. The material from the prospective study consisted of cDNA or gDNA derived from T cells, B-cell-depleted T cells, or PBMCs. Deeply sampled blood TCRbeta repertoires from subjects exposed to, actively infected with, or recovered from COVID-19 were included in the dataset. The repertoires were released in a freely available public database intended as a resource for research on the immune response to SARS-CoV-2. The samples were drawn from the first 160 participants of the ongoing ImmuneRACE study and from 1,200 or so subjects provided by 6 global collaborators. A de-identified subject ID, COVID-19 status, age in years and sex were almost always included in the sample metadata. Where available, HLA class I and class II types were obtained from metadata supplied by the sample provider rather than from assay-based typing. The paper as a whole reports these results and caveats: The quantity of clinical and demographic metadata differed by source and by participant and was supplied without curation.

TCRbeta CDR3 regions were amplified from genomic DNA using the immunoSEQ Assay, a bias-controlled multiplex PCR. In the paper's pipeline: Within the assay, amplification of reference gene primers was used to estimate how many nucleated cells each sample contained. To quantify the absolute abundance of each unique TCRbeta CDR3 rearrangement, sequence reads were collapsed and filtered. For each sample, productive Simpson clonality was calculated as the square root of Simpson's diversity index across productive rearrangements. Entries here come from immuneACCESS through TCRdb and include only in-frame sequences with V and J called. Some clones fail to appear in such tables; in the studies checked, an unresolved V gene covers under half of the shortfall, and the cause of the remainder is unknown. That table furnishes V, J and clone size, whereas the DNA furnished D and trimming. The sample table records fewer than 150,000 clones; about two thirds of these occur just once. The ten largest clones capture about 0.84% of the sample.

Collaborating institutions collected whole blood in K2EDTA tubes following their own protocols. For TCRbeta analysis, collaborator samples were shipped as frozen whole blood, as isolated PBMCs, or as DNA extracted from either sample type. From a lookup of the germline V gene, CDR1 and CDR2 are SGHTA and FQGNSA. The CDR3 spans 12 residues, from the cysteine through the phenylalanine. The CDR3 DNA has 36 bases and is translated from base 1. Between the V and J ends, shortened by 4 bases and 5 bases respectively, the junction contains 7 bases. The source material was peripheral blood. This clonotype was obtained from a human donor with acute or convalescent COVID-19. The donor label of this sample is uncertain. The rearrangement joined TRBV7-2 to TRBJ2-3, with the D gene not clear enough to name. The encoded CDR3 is CASSSSGDTQYF. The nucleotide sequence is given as TGTGCCAGCAGCTCCTCGGGAGATACGCAGTATTTT. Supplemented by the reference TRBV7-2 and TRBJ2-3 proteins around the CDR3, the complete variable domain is GAGVSQSPSNKVTEKGKDVELRCDPISGHTALYWYRQSLGQGLEFLIYFQGNSAPDKSGLPSDRFSAERTGGSVSTLTIQRTQQEDSAVYLCASSSSGDTQYFGPGTRLTVL.